This T cell receptor (beta chain) was sequenced during a study of blood T cell repertoires in COVID-19. Study details: The cDNA or gDNA used as material had been derived from T cells, B-cell-depleted T cells, or PBMCs.

The assay was immunoSEQ multiplex PCR, and TCRdb's table has in-frame clones only and misses some. Among approximately 94,000 clones, 88% were seen once, and the ten largest hold about 5%. CDR3 length: 15 amino acids. Between the trimmed V and J ends, which lost 4 bases and 4 bases, there was a span of 14 bases. CDR1 and CDR2 from the germline V gene are MDHEN and SYDVKM. Material: peripheral blood. J is TRBJ2-4 and V is TRBV28; maybe TRBD1 (5 bases). The receptor's source is an elderly woman with active COVID-19. The CDR3 DNA follows: TGTGCCAGCAGTTCAGACAGCGACCAAAAAAACATTCAGTACTTC. Its translation is CASSSDSDQKNIQYF.